The clone carrying this T cell receptor beta chain was counted only a few times. The Seattle patients, enrolled during active infection, were followed longitudinally. The V end was cut by 4 bases, the J end by 4 bases, with 12 bases between. The CDR3 totals 14 residues. Germline-derived CDR1 and CDR2 are SGHDT and YYEEEE. The table came from immunoSEQ multiplex PCR; TCRdb's copy has only in-frame clones and leaves some out. Found here are 220,000 or so clones, more than 85% of them singletons; the top ten hold 0.82%. The data belong to a study of blood T cell repertoires in COVID-19. Background on the study: Sites in the United States, Italy and Spain provided acute and convalescent COVID-19 samples.

This clonotype was obtained from a man between 60 and 70 years old with COVID-19, enrolled during active disease. The chain combines TRBV5-6 with TRBJ1-3, with D possibly matching TRBD1 (6 bases). Sequencing was done on a sample of peripheral blood. This CDR3 reads CASSMNRVGNTIYF. The DNA of the CDR3 is TGTGCCAGCAGCATGAACAGGGTCGGAAACACCATATATTTT. Drawing the rest from reference TRBV5-6 and TRBJ1-3, the complete variable domain is DAGVTQSPTHLIKTRGQQVTLRCSPKSGHDTVSWYQQALGQGPQFIFQYYEEEERQRGNFPDRFSGHQFPNYSSELNVNALLLGDSALYLCASSMNRVGNTIYFGEGSWLTVV.